The source of this T cell receptor beta chain is a study of spatial heterogeneity in lung cancer. Study conclusions and caveats: Blood showed ubiquitous tumor TCRs more often at resection than at routine follow-up.

Time point given: sample taken at primary tumor resection. From the 5' RACE reads, TCRdb called clonotypes with MiXCR, one entry per CDR3 protein. The sample has around 6,700 distinct CDR3 sequences, about 7% seen once. This clonotype was recorded at least ten times. As yet, its antigen is unknown. The length of the CDR3 is 16 residues. Germline CDR1 and CDR2: SGHTA and FQGNSA. V gave up 1 base and J gave up 3 bases, with 10 bases separating them. This sequence joins TRBV7-2 and TRBJ2-6; D is uncertain. The TCR was taken from a male donor with early-stage non-small cell lung cancer. The specimen comprised PBMCs, sampled at surgery. The CDR3 DNA follows: TGTGCCAGCAGCTTAGATAAGGGAATTGGGGCCAACGTCCTGACTTTC. Translation gives CASSLDKGIGANVLTF. Full variable domain (missing parts from reference TRBV7-2 and TRBJ2-6): GAGVSQSPSNKVTEKGKDVELRCDPISGHTALYWYRQSLGQGLEFLIYFQGNSAPDKSGLPSDRFSAERTGGSVSTLTIQRTQQEDSAVYLCASSLDKGIGANVLTFGAGSRLTVL.